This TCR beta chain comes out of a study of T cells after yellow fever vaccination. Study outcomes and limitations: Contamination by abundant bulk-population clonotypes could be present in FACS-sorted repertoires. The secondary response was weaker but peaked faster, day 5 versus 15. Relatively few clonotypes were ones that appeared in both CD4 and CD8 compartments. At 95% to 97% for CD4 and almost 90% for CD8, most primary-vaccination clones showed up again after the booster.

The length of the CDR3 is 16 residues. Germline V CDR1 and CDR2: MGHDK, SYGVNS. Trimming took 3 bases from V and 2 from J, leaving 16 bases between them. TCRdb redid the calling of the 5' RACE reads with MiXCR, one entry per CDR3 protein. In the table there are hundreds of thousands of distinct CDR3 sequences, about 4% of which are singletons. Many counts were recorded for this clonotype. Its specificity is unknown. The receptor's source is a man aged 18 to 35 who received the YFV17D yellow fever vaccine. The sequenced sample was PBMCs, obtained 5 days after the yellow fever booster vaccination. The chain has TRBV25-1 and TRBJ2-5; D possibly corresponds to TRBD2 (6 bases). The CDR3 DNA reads TGTGCCAGCAGTGATGCGGGGCGGGGTAAACAAGAGACCCAGTACTTC. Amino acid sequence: CASSDAGRGKQETQYF.